This is a list of T cell receptor beta chains from one sample in a study of T cell repertoires in cytomegalovirus infection. TCRdb passed the reads through MiXCR, listing each CDR3 protein once. The sample contains 400,000 to 550,000 distinct CDR3 sequences, over 9% of which appear only once. Sequencing was done on a sample of PBMCs. The receptors shown here come from a human donor in good health (CMV status not recorded). Some clones in this sample may be carry-over from other donors' samples. The CDR3 runs from the conserved cysteine through the conserved F or W. Fields, in order: J gene, V gene, D gene, clone size, CDR3 protein, CDR3 DNA. D genes are given only for firm matches. The listing skips clone size in some rows; elsewhere it reads once, few, many or a size class.

>TRBJ2-1|TRBV5-3|TRBD2|many
CARSLERGRTSGYNEQFF
TGTGCCAGAAGCTTGGAAAGAGGTAGGACTAGCGGTTACAATGAGCAGTTCTTC
>TRBJ2-2|TRBV18|NA|many
CASSPPSTGELFF
TGTGCCAGCTCACCACCGAGCACCGGGGAGCTGTTTTTT
>TRBJ1-1|TRBV7-8|TRBD1|NA
CASSLGAGGHYTEAFF
TGTGCCAGCAGCTTAGGGGCAGGGGGCCACTACACTGAAGCTTTCTTT
>TRBJ2-3|TRBV7-6|TRBD1|many
CASGTGTGGRADTQYF
TGTGCCAGCGGTACCGGGACAGGGGGCCGGGCAGATACGCAGTATTTT
>TRBJ2-3|TRBV7-2|TRBD2|many
CASSFASGLAGGDTQYF
TGTGCCAGCAGCTTCGCCTCGGGACTAGCGGGAGGAGATACGCAGTATTTT
>TRBJ2-5|TRBV7-7|TRBD1|many
CASSDDRAETQYF
TGTGCCAGCAGTGACGACAGGGCAGAGACCCAGTACTTC
>TRBJ2-7|TRBV28|TRBD2|many
CASSFGLAGDEQYF
TGTGCCAGCAGCTTTGGACTAGCGGGGGACGAGCAGTACTTC
>TRBJ1-2|TRBV6-1|NA|NA
CASSTHRVEETYYGYTF
TGTGCCAGCAGCACCCACAGGGTAGAAGAGACTTACTATGGCTACACCTTC
>TRBJ1-6|TRBV12-3/TRBV12-4|NA|many
CASSLVAQDSPLHF
TGTGCCAGCAGTTTAGTGGCACAGGATTCACCCCTCCACTTT
>TRBJ2-2|TRBV7-6|NA|many
CASSKSPGSTGELFF
TGTGCCAGCAGTAAAAGTCCGGGGAGCACCGGGGAGCTGTTTTTT
>TRBJ2-1|TRBV29-1|TRBD1|NA
CSVEGAGTGGLDEQFF
TGCAGCGTTGAAGGGGCCGGGACAGGGGGTCTCGATGAGCAGTTCTTC
>TRBJ1-2|TRBV7-2|NA|many
CASSSRHPAYGYTF
TGTGCCAGCAGCTCCCGACATCCCGCCTATGGCTACACCTTC
>TRBJ2-3|TRBV12-3/TRBV12-4|NA|NA
CASSYYGGSTDTQYF
TGTGCCAGCAGCTACTATGGGGGGAGCACAGATACGCAGTATTTT
>TRBJ2-5|TRBV20-1|NA|many
CSARPSPGTQYF
TGCAGTGCTCGGCCCTCGCCGGGGACCCAGTACTTC
>TRBJ1-6|TRBV19|NA|many
CASGDRHTSPLHF
TGTGCCAGTGGGGACCGGCACACTTCACCCCTCCACTTT
>TRBJ1-2|TRBV2|TRBD1|NA
CASSAQTGTGYGYTF
TGTGCCAGCAGTGCCCAGACAGGGACCGGCTATGGCTACACCTTC
>TRBJ2-2|TRBV5-1|TRBD2|NA
CASGLAGGRGELFF
TGCGCCAGCGGACTAGCGGGAGGCCGGGGGGAGCTGTTTTTT
>TRBJ2-1|TRBV19|NA|NA
CASRTGGSYNEQFF
TGTGCCAGTAGGACAGGCGGCTCCTACAATGAGCAGTTCTTC
>TRBJ1-5|TRBV7-2|TRBD1|many
CASSLRGQDNQPQHF
TGTGCCAGCAGCTTACGCGGACAGGACAATCAGCCCCAGCATTTT
>TRBJ2-3|TRBV12-3/TRBV12-4|TRBD2|many
CASSFIGGGDTQYF
TGTGCCAGCAGTTTTATCGGGGGAGGGGATACGCAGTATTTT
>TRBJ2-5|TRBV11-2|TRBD2|many
CASSLSERGQETQYF
TGTGCCAGCAGCTTATCGGAGCGGGGGCAAGAGACCCAGTACTTC
>TRBJ1-5|TRBV12-3/TRBV12-4|TRBD1|NA
CASSINRGNQPQHF
TGTGCCAGCAGTATAAACAGGGGAAATCAGCCCCAGCATTTT
>TRBJ2-3|TRBV28|TRBD1|NA
CASSLPETGEIATDTQYF
TGTGCCAGCAGTTTGCCGGAGACAGGGGAAATAGCGACAGATACGCAGTATTTT
>TRBJ2-1|TRBV3-1|TRBD1|few
CASSQGTGRREQFF
TGTGCCAGCAGCCAAGGGACAGGGAGGAGGGAGCAGTTCTTC
>TRBJ1-4|TRBV28|NA|NA
CASRTPLGLFF
TGTGCCAGCAGAACTCCCCTGGGACTGTTTTTT
>TRBJ1-5|TRBV19|NA|many
CASSIPGLWPQHF
TGTGCCAGTAGTATCCCTGGTCTATGGCCCCAGCATTTT
>TRBJ2-3|TRBV5-1|TRBD1|many
CASSKGQASTDTQYF
TGCGCCAGCAGCAAGGGACAGGCGAGCACAGATACGCAGTATTTT
>TRBJ2-7|TRBV2|NA|few
CASSPYARVGAYEQYF
TGTGCCAGCAGTCCCTATGCTAGGGTAGGGGCCTACGAGCAGTACTTC
>TRBJ2-5|TRBV9|TRBD2|NA
CASSPTGLAGGETQYF
TGTGCCAGCAGCCCTACAGGACTAGCGGGAGGTGAGACCCAGTACTTC
>TRBJ1-5|TRBV30|NA|NA
CAWGEMGNQPQHF
TGTGCCTGGGGGGAGATGGGCAATCAGCCCCAGCATTTT
>TRBJ2-6|TRBV7-2|NA|many
CASSTLQGSLSGANVLTF
TGTGCCAGCAGCACCCTACAGGGAAGCCTCTCTGGGGCCAACGTCCTGACTTTC
>TRBJ1-2|TRBV7-2|NA|many
CASSSGRLYGYTF
TGTGCCAGCAGCTCCGGACGGCTCTATGGCTACACCTTC
>TRBJ2-7|TRBV12-3/TRBV12-4|TRBD1|many
CASSLTGLGAEQYF
TGTGCCAGCAGTTTGACAGGGCTCGGAGCCGAGCAGTACTTC
>TRBJ2-3|TRBV6-6|NA|few
CASSPRADTQYF
TGTGCCAGCAGCCCTAGAGCAGATACGCAGTATTTT
>TRBJ1-2|TRBV12-3/TRBV12-4|NA|many
CASQVRGSIYGYTF
TGTGCCAGTCAAGTACGGGGTTCTATCTATGGCTACACCTTC
>TRBJ2-2|TRBV6-5|NA|many
CASSYAEGSTGELFF
TGTGCCAGCAGTTACGCGGAGGGTTCCACCGGGGAGCTGTTTTTT
>TRBJ2-2|TRBV28|NA|many
CASSRPRANTGELFF
TGTGCCAGCAGCCGCCCCCGGGCCAACACCGGGGAGCTGTTTTTT
>TRBJ2-5|TRBV5-6|NA|many
CASSWLTERETQYF
TGTGCCAGCAGCTGGTTGACAGAACGTGAGACCCAGTACTTC
>TRBJ2-2|TRBV7-6|NA|many
CASSLDAGTNTGELFF
TGTGCCAGCAGTCTAGATGCCGGGACGAACACCGGGGAGCTGTTTTTT
>TRBJ2-5|TRBV5-1|TRBD2|many
CASSLTSGRVQETQYF
TGCGCCAGCAGCCTGACTAGCGGGAGGGTACAAGAGACCCAGTACTTC
>TRBJ2-7|TRBV28|NA|NA
CASSTDPEGVGYEQYF
TGTGCCAGCAGCACGGATCCTGAGGGAGTGGGCTACGAGCAGTACTTC
>TRBJ1-2|TRBV7-9|TRBD1|many
CASSTRDSRYTF
TGTGCCAGCAGCACCCGGGACAGCCGCTACACCTTC
>TRBJ2-4|TRBV20-1|TRBD1|NA
CSARDRGILAKNIQYF
TGCAGTGCCAGGGACAGGGGGATTCTAGCCAAAAACATTCAGTACTTC
>TRBJ1-1|TRBV6-5|TRBD1|many
CASSYSRTGGTEAFF
TGTGCCAGCAGTTACTCCCGGACAGGGGGCACTGAAGCTTTCTTT
>TRBJ1-1|TRBV7-8|NA|many
CASSLGITGNTEAFF
TGTGCCAGCAGCTTAGGGATAACAGGGAACACTGAAGCTTTCTTT
>TRBJ1-1|TRBV7-6|NA|many
CASSSPGGLWSEAFF
TGTGCCAGCAGCTCGCCGGGGGGACTCTGGAGTGAAGCTTTCTTT
>TRBJ2-4|TRBV28|NA|few
CASSLGPAKNIQYF
TGTGCCAGCAGTTTGGGTCCAGCCAAAAACATTCAGTACTTC
>TRBJ2-2|TRBV5-1|TRBD2|many
CASSSISGRTGELFF
TGCGCCAGCAGCTCCATTAGCGGGAGAACCGGGGAGCTGTTTTTT
>TRBJ2-2|TRBV10-3|NA|NA
CAIMSPEGGTGELFF
TGTGCCATCATGTCACCCGAGGGGGGCACCGGGGAGCTGTTTTTT
>TRBJ2-1|TRBV7-3|NA|many
CASSFGGASYNEQFF
TGTGCCAGCAGCTTCGGGGGAGCGTCTTACAATGAGCAGTTCTTC
>TRBJ2-3|TRBV7-8|NA|many
CASSDRRGRASDTQYF
TGTGCCAGCAGCGACCGTCGGGGTAGGGCTTCAGATACGCAGTATTTT
>TRBJ1-2|TRBV19|TRBD1|many
CASSIGGQSAYGYTF
TGTGCCAGTAGTATAGGGGGACAGAGCGCGTATGGCTACACCTTC
>TRBJ2-1|TRBV12-3/TRBV12-4|NA|few
CASSPSGLLAIYNEQFF
TGTGCCAGCAGCCCCTCTGGTCTTCTAGCGATTTACAATGAGCAGTTCTTC
>TRBJ2-7|TRBV20-1|NA|few
CSARGVGYYEQYF
TGCAGTGCTAGAGGTGTCGGGTACTACGAGCAGTACTTC
>TRBJ2-3|TRBV29-1|NA|NA
CSVAGVGADTQYF
TGCAGCGTTGCTGGGGTAGGGGCAGATACGCAGTATTTT
>TRBJ2-5|TRBV7-2|NA|many
CASSLSLETQYF
TGTGCCAGCAGCTTATCTCTCGAGACCCAGTACTTC
>TRBJ1-1|TRBV12-3/TRBV12-4|NA|many
CASSSLAKQRDTEAFF
TGTGCCAGCAGTTCCCTCGCGAAGCAGCGGGACACTGAAGCTTTCTTT
>TRBJ2-7|TRBV11-2|TRBD2|many
CASSLEPSGTAEQYF
TGTGCCAGCAGCTTAGAGCCTAGCGGGACGGCGGAGCAGTACTTC
>TRBJ1-6|TRBV10-3|NA|NA
CAISEGGGALHF
TGTGCCATCAGTGAAGGCGGTGGAGCCCTCCACTTT
>TRBJ2-3|TRBV4-2|TRBD2|few
CASSKEVLAVTDTQYF
TGTGCCAGCAGCAAAGAGGTTCTAGCGGTTACAGATACGCAGTATTTT